The rows below give T cell receptor beta chains drawn from one sample of a study of T cell responses to AZD1222 COVID-19 vaccine. The repertoire was sequenced with immunoSEQ multiplex PCR; TCRdb's copy has only in-frame clones and lacks some. The sample holds approximately 180,000 clones; about 93% are singletons and the top ten take 0.8% to 1.3%. Sequences were derived from peripheral blood, sampled 28 days after the second dose of the MenACWY control vaccine. Receptors were obtained from an adult who received the MenACWY meningococcal vaccine as a control. CDR3s include the opening cysteine and the closing phenylalanine or tryptophan. The D gene is left open where the match is weak. Clone size is not always given. Where it is, it says once, few, many or a class for expanded clones.

V gene: TRBV28; clone size: NA; J gene: TRBJ1-2; D gene: TRBD1; CDR3 protein: CASSLFSGQDYGYTF; CDR3 DNA: TGTGCCAGCAGTTTATTTAGCGGACAGGACTATGGCTACACCTTC
V gene: TRBV5-4; clone size: NA; J gene: TRBJ2-7; D gene: TRBD2; CDR3 protein: CASSSPATSTYEQYF; CDR3 DNA: TGTGCCAGCAGCTCCCCCGCGACTAGCACCTACGAGCAGTACTTC
V gene: TRBV9; clone size: NA; J gene: TRBJ2-1; D gene: NA; CDR3 protein: CASSADQGVYNEQFF; CDR3 DNA: TGTGCCAGCAGCGCCGATCAGGGAGTCTACAATGAGCAGTTCTTC
V gene: TRBV30; clone size: NA; J gene: TRBJ1-1; D gene: NA; CDR3 protein: CAWSVSGRNEAFF; CDR3 DNA: TGTGCCTGGAGTGTAAGCGGAAGAAATGAAGCTTTCTTT
V gene: TRBV6-6; clone size: NA; J gene: TRBJ1-1; D gene: NA; CDR3 protein: CASIPGSLATEAFF; CDR3 DNA: TGTGCCAGCATACCGGGATCTTTGGCAACTGAAGCTTTCTTT
V gene: TRBV4-3; clone size: NA; J gene: TRBJ2-1; D gene: NA; CDR3 protein: CASSQGYSTNEQFF; CDR3 DNA: TGCGCCAGCAGCCAAGGGTACAGTACGAATGAGCAGTTCTTC
V gene: TRBV28; clone size: NA; J gene: TRBJ1-1; D gene: NA; CDR3 protein: CASSGPYSEAFF; CDR3 DNA: TGTGCCAGCAGTGGCCCCTACTCTGAAGCTTTCTTT
V gene: TRBV5-1; clone size: NA; J gene: TRBJ1-1; D gene: TRBD1; CDR3 protein: CASSLIGGSEAFF; CDR3 DNA: TGCGCCAGCAGCTTGATAGGGGGCTCTGAAGCTTTCTTT
V gene: TRBV2; clone size: NA; J gene: TRBJ1-1; D gene: TRBD1; CDR3 protein: CAGRIHGTVNTEAFF; CDR3 DNA: TGTGCCGGGAGAATACACGGGACAGTGAACACTGAAGCTTTCTTT
V gene: TRBV6-1; clone size: once; J gene: TRBJ2-7; D gene: NA; CDR3 protein: CASSEGRLSSYEQYF; CDR3 DNA: TGTGCCAGCAGTGAAGGGCGGCTGAGCTCCTACGAGCAGTACTTC
V gene: TRBV2; clone size: NA; J gene: TRBJ1-3; D gene: NA; CDR3 protein: CASNQGGNTIYF; CDR3 DNA: TGTGCCAGCAATCAAGGGGGAAACACCATATATTTT
V gene: TRBV11-1; clone size: NA; J gene: TRBJ1-6; D gene: NA; CDR3 protein: CASSSTLSYNSPLHF; CDR3 DNA: TGTGCCAGCAGCTCTACCCTCTCCTATAATTCACCCCTCCACTTT
V gene: TRBV5-4; clone size: NA; J gene: TRBJ2-7; D gene: NA; CDR3 protein: CASSLAGTPSTYEQYF; CDR3 DNA: TGTGCCAGCAGCTTGGCCGGGACTCCAAGCACCTACGAGCAGTACTTC
V gene: TRBV6-2/TRBV6-3; clone size: once; J gene: TRBJ1-6; D gene: TRBD1; CDR3 protein: CASSYPAPGGGSPLHF; CDR3 DNA: TGTGCCAGCAGTTATCCGGCTCCAGGGGGCGGTTCACCCCTCCACTTT
V gene: TRBV21-1; clone size: NA; J gene: TRBJ2-7; D gene: NA; CDR3 protein: CASWEGPGYEQYF; CDR3 DNA: TGTGCCAGCTGGGAGGGCCCGGGCTACGAGCAGTACTTC
V gene: TRBV10-2; clone size: NA; J gene: TRBJ1-1; D gene: NA; CDR3 protein: CASSGESDSKAFF; CDR3 DNA: TGCGCCAGCAGCGGGGAAAGTGACAGCAAAGCTTTCTTT
V gene: TRBV3-1/TRBV3-2; clone size: NA; J gene: TRBJ2-3; D gene: NA; CDR3 protein: CASSPREDTQYF; CDR3 DNA: TGTGCCAGCAGCCCGCGTGAGGATACGCAGTATTTT
V gene: TRBV2; clone size: NA; J gene: TRBJ2-5; D gene: NA; CDR3 protein: CASSRSNRAIGQETQYF; CDR3 DNA: TGTGCCAGCAGCCGCAGTAACAGGGCGATAGGACAAGAGACCCAGTACTTC
V gene: TRBV28; clone size: NA; J gene: TRBJ2-7; D gene: NA; CDR3 protein: CASRGNRAPYEQYF; CDR3 DNA: TGTGCCAGCAGGGGGAACCGGGCCCCCTACGAGCAGTACTTC
V gene: TRBV24-1; clone size: NA; J gene: TRBJ1-5; D gene: NA; CDR3 protein: CATSHRQVNQPQHF; CDR3 DNA: TGTGCCACCAGTCATCGGCAGGTTAATCAGCCCCAGCATTTT
V gene: TRBV28; clone size: NA; J gene: TRBJ2-7; D gene: TRBD2; CDR3 protein: CATERGLYEQYF; CDR3 DNA: TGTGCCACCGAGCGGGGTCTCTACGAGCAGTACTTC
V gene: TRBV6-5; clone size: NA; J gene: TRBJ1-5; D gene: TRBD1; CDR3 protein: CASRGGSQPQHF; CDR3 DNA: TGTGCCAGCAGAGGGGGCAGCCAGCCCCAGCATTTT
V gene: TRBV19; clone size: once; J gene: TRBJ1-6; D gene: NA; CDR3 protein: CASRRGNSPLHF; CDR3 DNA: TGTGCCAGTAGAAGGGGGAATTCACCCCTCCACTTT
V gene: TRBV4-2; clone size: NA; J gene: TRBJ2-4; D gene: NA; CDR3 protein: CASSQDNWNIQYF; CDR3 DNA: TGTGCCAGCAGCCAAGATAATTGGAACATTCAGTACTTC
V gene: TRBV28; clone size: NA; J gene: TRBJ1-2; D gene: NA; CDR3 protein: CASRATLGLKGYGYTF; CDR3 DNA: TGTGCCAGCAGGGCAACTCTCGGATTAAAAGGCTATGGCTACACCTTC
V gene: TRBV6-5; clone size: once; J gene: TRBJ2-2; D gene: TRBD2; CDR3 protein: CASSYGGGAFTGELFF; CDR3 DNA: TGTGCCAGCAGTTATGGCGGGGGGGCATTTACCGGGGAGCTGTTTTTT
V gene: TRBV30; clone size: NA; J gene: TRBJ2-7; D gene: NA; CDR3 protein: CAWSVRHRLSEQYF; CDR3 DNA: TGTGCCTGGAGTGTAAGGCATAGACTTTCCGAGCAGTACTTC
V gene: TRBV6-2/TRBV6-3; clone size: NA; J gene: TRBJ1-5; D gene: NA; CDR3 protein: CASSYSGAGANQPQHF; CDR3 DNA: TGTGCCAGCAGTTACTCGGGGGCAGGGGCTAATCAGCCCCAGCATTTT
V gene: TRBV6-5; clone size: NA; J gene: TRBJ1-1; D gene: TRBD1; CDR3 protein: CASTGQGNTEAFF; CDR3 DNA: TGTGCCAGCACGGGACAGGGGAACACTGAAGCTTTCTTT